Shown below are 10 T cell receptor beta chains from a single sample sequenced in a study of T cells in Graves' hyperthyroidism and ophthalmopathy. The source material, RNA transcripts, was used to amplify TCR beta CDR3 regions. First-round RT-PCR of the TCR CDR3 relied on the HTBI primer set. TCRdb recomputed calls from the multiplex PCR reads with MiXCR, one row per CDR3 protein. The sample has about 480,000 distinct CDR3 sequences; approximately 25% are singletons. The sample taken for sequencing was blood. These receptor sequences come from a woman in her twenties or thirties with Graves' ophthalmopathy.

The gene calls are TRBV6-1 and TRBJ2-2, with D uncertain. The CDR3 covers 12 residues. The V gene's germline CDR1 is MNHNS and CDR2 SASEGT. V was shortened by 6 bases and J by 6 bases, with 8 bases between the two germline ends. This CDR3 is CASRRSPGELFF. CDR3 DNA sequence: TGTGCCAGCAGGAGGTCCCCCGGGGAGCTGTTTTTT.

This clonotype was seen ten or more times. This chain links TRBV29-1 with TRBJ1-1, with a weak D call TRBD1 (6 bases). This CDR3 has 12 residues. Looked up from germline, CDR1 is SQVTM and CDR2 is ANQGSEA. V was trimmed by 7 bases and J by 4 bases, leaving 13 bases between them. The CDR3 loop reads CSASWGATEAFF. DNA for the CDR3: TGCAGCGCCTCCTGGGGGGCCACTGAAGCTTTCTTT.

This clonotype came up many times. This chain uses TRBV6-2 or TRBV6-3 with TRBJ2-7, with D possibly matching TRBD2 (5 bases). The V end lost 7 bases, the J end lost 1 base, and 17 bases lay between the germline ends. This CDR3 region has 15 residues. The germline gives CDR1 MNHEY, CDR2 SVGEGT. The CDR3 DNA is TGTGCCAGCATCGGCCCCCACTCGGGATCCTACGAGCAGTACTTC. It encodes CASIGPHSGSYEQYF.

This clonotype was seen only a few times. J is TRBJ2-3 and V is TRBV11-2, with TRBD2 matching 7 bases. V gave up 3 bases and J gave up 4 bases; unmatched junction bases: 7. Germline assignment: CDR1 SGHAT and CDR2 FQNNGV. The CDR3 runs 15 residues. The CDR3 nucleotides read TGTGCCAGCAGCTTGGAGGGAGGGTGGGCAGATACGCAGTATTTT. This sequence encodes CASSLEGGWADTQYF.

The J gene is TRBJ2-7, the V gene TRBV14, with a tentative D call TRBD1 (6 bases). Germline loops: CDR1 SGHDN, CDR2 FVKESK. Trimming removed 0 bases from V and 1 base from J, with 16 bases in between. The CDR3 is made up of 17 amino acids. The CDR3 DNA is TGTGCCAGCAGCCAAGATGTTGTGACAGGTTATTCCTACGAGCAGTACTTC. This codes for CASSQDVVTGYSYEQYF.

In DNA, the CDR3 is TGTGCCAGCAGCTTAGAAGGATCAACACAAGCTTTCTTT. It is translated as CASSLEGSTQAFF. The chain has TRBV11-2 and TRBJ1-1; no clear D. Trimming left V 0 bases short and J 9 bases short, with 11 bases between. Germline V gene data show CDR1 as SGHAT and CDR2 as FQNNGV. The CDR3 is made up of 13 amino acids. Looking up the rest from reference TRBV11-2 and TRBJ1-1 gives the full variable domain: EAGVAQSPRYKIIEKRQSVAFWCNPISGHATLYWYQQILGQGPKLLIQFQNNGVVDDSQLPKDRFSAERLKGVDSTLKIQPAKLEDSAVYLCASSLEGSTQAFFGQGTRLTVV.

The chain employs TRBV20-1 and TRBJ2-5; 7 nucleotides agree with TRBD1. Germline trimming cut 6 bases from V and 5 bases from J; bases unmatched to any gene: 15. The germline gives CDR1 DFQATT, CDR2 SNEGSKA (reference sequence). The CDR3 spans 15 residues. The CDR3 loop reads CSAPKGQGVRETQYF. DNA of the CDR3: TGCAGTGCCCCGAAGGGGCAGGGGGTACGGGAGACCCAGTACTTC.

This clonotype was seen a handful of times. This chain connects TRBV30 to TRBJ1-1; tentative D call: TRBD1 (5 bases). The CDR3 covers 14 residues. The germline CDR1 and CDR2 sequences are GTSNPN and SVGIG (reference sequence). V shed 1 base and J shed 1 base, with 10 bases lying between them. This CDR3 reads CAWSAGTGNTEAFF. Here the CDR3 DNA reads TGTGCCTGGAGTGCGGGCACAGGGAACACTGAAGCTTTCTTT.

This clonotype appeared many times. The rearrangement uses TRBV6-1 and TRBJ2-7, with a tentative D call TRBD1 (6 bases). Germline-derived CDR1 and CDR2 are MNHNS and SASEGT. The CDR3 is 13 amino acids. The V and J ends lost 2 bases and 3 bases respectively, with 8 bases between them. The CDR3 spells CASSERDNYEQYF. In DNA, the CDR3 is TGTGCCAGCAGTGAAAGGGACAACTACGAGCAGTACTTC.

This clonotype was counted at least ten times. The chain links TRBV12-3 or TRBV12-4 to TRBJ2-7; TRBD1 is a possible D gene (5 bases). The CDR3 runs to 14 residues. Trimming pared 4 bases from V and 3 bases from J, leaving 13 bases between. CDR3 region: CASSWGTGVYEQYF. In DNA, the CDR3 is TGTGCCAGCAGTTGGGGCACTGGAGTCTACGAGCAGTACTTC.